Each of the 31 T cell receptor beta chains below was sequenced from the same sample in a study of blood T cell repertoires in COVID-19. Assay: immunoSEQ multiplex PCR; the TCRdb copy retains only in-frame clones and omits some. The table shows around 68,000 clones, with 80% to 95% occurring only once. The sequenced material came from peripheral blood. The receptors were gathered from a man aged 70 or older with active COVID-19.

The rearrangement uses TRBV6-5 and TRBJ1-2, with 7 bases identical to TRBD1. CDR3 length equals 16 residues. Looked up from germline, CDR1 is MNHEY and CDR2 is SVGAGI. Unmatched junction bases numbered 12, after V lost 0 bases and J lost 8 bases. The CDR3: CASSYSYRGPLGGYTF. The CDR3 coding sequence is TGTGCCAGCAGTTACTCGTACAGGGGTCCCCTAGGAGGCTACACCTTC.

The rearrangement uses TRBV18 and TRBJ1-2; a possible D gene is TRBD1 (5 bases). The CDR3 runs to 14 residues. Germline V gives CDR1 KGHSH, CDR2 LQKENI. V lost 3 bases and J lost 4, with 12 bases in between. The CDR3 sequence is CASSPPGGGYGYTF. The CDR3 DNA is TGTGCCAGCTCACCCCCCGGGGGTGGCTATGGCTACACCTTC.

The CDR3 is CASSPGAGHSGNTIYF. The CDR3 DNA reads as TGTGCCAGCTCACCAGGGGCAGGGCACTCTGGAAACACCATATATTTT. V usage is TRBV18 and J usage is TRBJ1-3; TRBD1 might be the D (5 bases). Germline CDR1 is KGHSH and CDR2 is LQKENI. CDR3 size: 16 residues. The V and J ends lost 2 bases and 0 bases respectively, with 11 bases between them.

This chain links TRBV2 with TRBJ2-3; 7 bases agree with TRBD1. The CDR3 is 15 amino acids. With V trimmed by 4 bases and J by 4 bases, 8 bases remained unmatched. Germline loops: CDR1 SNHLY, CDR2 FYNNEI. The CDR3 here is CASSGVARGSDTQYF. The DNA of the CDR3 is TGTGCCAGCAGTGGGGTGGCCAGGGGGTCAGATACGCAGTATTTT. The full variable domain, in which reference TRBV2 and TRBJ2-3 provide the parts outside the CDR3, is EPEVTQTPSHQVTQMGQEVILRCVPISNHLYFYWYRQILGQKVEFLVSFYNNEISEKSEIFDDQFSVERPDGSNFTLKIRSTKLEDSAMYFCASSGVARGSDTQYFGPGTRLTVL.

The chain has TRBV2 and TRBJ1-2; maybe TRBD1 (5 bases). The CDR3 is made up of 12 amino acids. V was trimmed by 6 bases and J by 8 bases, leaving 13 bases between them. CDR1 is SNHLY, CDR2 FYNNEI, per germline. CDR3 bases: TGTGCCAGCAGACTGGAGACAGAGGGCTACACCTTC. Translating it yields CASRLETEGYTF. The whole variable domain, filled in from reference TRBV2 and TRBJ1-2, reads EPEVTQTPSHQVTQMGQEVILRCVPISNHLYFYWYRQILGQKVEFLVSFYNNEISEKSEIFDDQFSVERPDGSNFTLKIRSTKLEDSAMYFCASRLETEGYTFGSGTRLTVV.

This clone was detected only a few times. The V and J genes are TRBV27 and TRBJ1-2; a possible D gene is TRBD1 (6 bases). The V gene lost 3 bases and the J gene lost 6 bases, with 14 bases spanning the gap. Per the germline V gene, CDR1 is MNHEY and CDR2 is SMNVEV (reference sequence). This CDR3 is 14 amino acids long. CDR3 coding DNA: TGTGCCAGCAGTTTTGGTCTCGCAGGGGATGGCTACACCTTC. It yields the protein CASSFGLAGDGYTF.

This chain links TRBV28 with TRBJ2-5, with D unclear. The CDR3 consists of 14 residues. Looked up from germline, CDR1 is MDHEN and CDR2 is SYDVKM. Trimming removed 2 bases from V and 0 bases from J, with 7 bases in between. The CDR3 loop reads CASSLHTYQETQYF. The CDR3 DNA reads TGTGCCAGCAGTTTACACACGTACCAAGAGACCCAGTACTTC.

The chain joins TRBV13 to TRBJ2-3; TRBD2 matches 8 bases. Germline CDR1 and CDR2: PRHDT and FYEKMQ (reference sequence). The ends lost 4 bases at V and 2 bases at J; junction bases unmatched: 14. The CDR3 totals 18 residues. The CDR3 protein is CASSSSPGVSGVTDTQYF. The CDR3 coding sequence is TGTGCCAGCAGCTCCTCCCCGGGGGTTAGCGGGGTCACAGATACGCAGTATTTT.

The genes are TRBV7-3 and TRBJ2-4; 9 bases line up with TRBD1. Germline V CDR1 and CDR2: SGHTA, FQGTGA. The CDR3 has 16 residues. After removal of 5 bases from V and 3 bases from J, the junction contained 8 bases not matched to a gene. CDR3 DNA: TGTGCCAGCAGCCCAGGGGACAGGGTGAACAAAAACATTCAGTACTTC. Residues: CASSPGDRVNKNIQYF.

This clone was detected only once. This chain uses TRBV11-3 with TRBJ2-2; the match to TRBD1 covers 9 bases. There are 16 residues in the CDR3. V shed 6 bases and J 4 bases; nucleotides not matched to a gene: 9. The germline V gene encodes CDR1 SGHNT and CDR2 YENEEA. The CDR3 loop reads CASRQTGGSGTGELFF. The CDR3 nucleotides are TGTGCCAGCAGACAAACAGGGGGCTCGGGCACCGGGGAGCTGTTTTTT.

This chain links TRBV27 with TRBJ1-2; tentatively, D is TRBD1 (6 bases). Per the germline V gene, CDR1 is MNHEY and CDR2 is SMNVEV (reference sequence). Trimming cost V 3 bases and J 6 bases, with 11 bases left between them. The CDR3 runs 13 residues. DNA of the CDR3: TGTGCCAGCAGTTTTCAGGGGCAAAATGGCTACACCTTC. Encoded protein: CASSFQGQNGYTF.

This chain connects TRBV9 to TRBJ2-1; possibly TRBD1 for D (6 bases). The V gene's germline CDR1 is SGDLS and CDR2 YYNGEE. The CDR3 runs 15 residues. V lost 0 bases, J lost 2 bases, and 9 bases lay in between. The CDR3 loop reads CASSVVQGTYNEQFF. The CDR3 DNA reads TGTGCCAGCAGCGTAGTACAGGGTACCTACAATGAGCAGTTCTTC.

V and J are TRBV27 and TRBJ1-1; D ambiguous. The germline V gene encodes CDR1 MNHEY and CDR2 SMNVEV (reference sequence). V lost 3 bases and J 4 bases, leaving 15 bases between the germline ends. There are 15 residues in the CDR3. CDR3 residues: CASSFSPVGFTEAFF. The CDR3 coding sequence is TGTGCCAGCAGTTTTAGTCCCGTCGGGTTCACTGAAGCTTTCTTT.

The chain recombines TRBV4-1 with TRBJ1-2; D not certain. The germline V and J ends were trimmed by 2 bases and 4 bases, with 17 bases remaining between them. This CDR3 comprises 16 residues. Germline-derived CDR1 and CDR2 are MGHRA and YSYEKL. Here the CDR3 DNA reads TGCGCCAGCAGCCAAAAAATGTTCGCAGGTTCCTATGGCTACACCTTC. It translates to CASSQKMFAGSYGYTF.

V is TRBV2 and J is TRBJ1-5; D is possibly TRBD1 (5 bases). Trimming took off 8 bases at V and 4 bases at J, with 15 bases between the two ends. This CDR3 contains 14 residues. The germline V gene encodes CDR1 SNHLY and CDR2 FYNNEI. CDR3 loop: CASGQTDRNQPQHF. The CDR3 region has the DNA TGTGCCAGCGGGCAGACAGACAGAAATCAGCCCCAGCATTTT.

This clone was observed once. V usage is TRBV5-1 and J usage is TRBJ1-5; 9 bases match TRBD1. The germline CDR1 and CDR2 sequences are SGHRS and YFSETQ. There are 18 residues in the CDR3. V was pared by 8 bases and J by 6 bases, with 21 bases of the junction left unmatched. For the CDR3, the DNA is TGCGCCAGTACATATACTGGACAGGGGCCGACGTTAGGTCAGCCCCAGCATTTT. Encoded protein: CASTYTGQGPTLGQPQHF.

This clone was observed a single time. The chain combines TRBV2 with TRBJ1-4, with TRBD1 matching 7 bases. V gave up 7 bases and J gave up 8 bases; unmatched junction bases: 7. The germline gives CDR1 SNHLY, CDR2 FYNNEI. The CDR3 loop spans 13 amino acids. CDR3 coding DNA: TGTGCCAGCAAAGGGGGCTATTCCGAAAAACTGTTTTTT. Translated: CASKGGYSEKLFF.

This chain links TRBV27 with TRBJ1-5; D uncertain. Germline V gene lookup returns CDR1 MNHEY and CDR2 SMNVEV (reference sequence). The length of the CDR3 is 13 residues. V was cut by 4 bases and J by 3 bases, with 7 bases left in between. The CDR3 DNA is TGTGCCAGCAGTTCGTACAACAATCAGCCCCAGCATTTT. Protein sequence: CASSSYNNQPQHF.

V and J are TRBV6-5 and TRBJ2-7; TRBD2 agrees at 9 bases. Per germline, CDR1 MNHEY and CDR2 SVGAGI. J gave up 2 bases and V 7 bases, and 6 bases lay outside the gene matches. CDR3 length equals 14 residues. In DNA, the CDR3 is TGTGCCAGCAAACAAGCGGGGGGAACCTACGAGCAGTACTTC. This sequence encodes CASKQAGGTYEQYF.

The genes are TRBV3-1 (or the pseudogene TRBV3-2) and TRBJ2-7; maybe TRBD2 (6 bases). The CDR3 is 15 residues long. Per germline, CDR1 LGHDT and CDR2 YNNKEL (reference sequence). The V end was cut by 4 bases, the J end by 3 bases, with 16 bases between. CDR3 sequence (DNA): TGTGCCAGCAGCCGAGTTGGCGGGGTAGGCTACGAGCAGTACTTC. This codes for CASSRVGGVGYEQYF.

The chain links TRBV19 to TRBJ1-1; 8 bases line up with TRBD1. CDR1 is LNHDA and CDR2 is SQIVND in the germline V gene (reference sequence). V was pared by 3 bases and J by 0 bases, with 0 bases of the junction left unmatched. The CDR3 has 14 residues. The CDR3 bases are TGTGCCAGTAGTATGACAGGGGTGAACACTGAAGCTTTCTTT. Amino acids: CASSMTGVNTEAFF. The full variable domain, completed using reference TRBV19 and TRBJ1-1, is DGGITQSPKYLFRKEGQNVTLSCEQNLNHDAMYWYRQDPGQGLRLIYYSQIVNDFQKGDIAEGYSVSREKKESFPLTVTSAQKNPTAFYLCASSMTGVNTEAFFGQGTRLTVV.

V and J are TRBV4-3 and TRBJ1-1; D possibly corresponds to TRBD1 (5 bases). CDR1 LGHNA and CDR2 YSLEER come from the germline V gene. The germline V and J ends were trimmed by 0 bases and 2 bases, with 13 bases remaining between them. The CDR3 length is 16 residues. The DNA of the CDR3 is TGCGCCAGCAGCCAAGATCCAGGGATCGTTAACACTGAAGCTTTCTTT. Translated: CASSQDPGIVNTEAFF.

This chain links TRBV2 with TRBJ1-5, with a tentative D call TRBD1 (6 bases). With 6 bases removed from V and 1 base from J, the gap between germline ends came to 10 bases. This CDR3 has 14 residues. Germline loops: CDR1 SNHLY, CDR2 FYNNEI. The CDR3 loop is CASRWGQSNQPQHF. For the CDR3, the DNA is TGTGCCAGCAGGTGGGGGCAGAGCAATCAGCCCCAGCATTTT.

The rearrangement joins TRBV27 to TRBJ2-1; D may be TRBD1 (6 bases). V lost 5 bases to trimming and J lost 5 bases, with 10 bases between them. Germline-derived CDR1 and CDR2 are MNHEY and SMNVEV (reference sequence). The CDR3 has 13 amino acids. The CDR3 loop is CASSSWDNNEQFF. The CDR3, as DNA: TGTGCCAGCAGTAGCTGGGACAACAATGAGCAGTTCTTC.

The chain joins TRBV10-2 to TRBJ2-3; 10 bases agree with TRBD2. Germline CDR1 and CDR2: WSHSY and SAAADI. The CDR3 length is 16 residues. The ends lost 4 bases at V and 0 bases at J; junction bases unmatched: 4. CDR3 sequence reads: CASSVLAGGSTDTQYF. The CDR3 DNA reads TGCGCCAGCAGTGTGTTAGCGGGGGGAAGCACAGATACGCAGTATTTT.

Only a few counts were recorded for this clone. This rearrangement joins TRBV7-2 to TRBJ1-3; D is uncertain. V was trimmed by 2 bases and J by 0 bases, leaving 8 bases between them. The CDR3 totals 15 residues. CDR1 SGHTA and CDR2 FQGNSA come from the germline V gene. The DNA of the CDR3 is TGTGCCAGCAGCTTACAGAGGAGCTCTGGAAACACCATATATTTT. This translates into CASSLQRSSGNTIYF.

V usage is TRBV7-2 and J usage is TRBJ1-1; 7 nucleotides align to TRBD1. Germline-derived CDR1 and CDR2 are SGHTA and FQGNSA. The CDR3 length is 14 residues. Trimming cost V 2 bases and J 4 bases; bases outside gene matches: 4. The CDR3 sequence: CASSLSGGITEAFF. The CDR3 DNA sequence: TGTGCCAGCAGCTTATCAGGGGGTATCACTGAAGCTTTCTTT.

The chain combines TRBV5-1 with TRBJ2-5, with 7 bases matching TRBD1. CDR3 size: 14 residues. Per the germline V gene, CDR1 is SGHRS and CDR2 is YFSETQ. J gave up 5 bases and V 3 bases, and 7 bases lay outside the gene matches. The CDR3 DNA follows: TGCGCCAGCAGCTCCGACAGGGTTCGGGAGACCCAGTACTTC. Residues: CASSSDRVRETQYF.

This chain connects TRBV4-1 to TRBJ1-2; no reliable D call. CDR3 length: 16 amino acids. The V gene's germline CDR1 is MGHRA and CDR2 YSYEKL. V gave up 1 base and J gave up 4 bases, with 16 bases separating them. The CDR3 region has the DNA TGCGCCAGCAGCCAAGTTATACAGCAATCAGGCTATGGCTACACCTTC. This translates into CASSQVIQQSGYGYTF.

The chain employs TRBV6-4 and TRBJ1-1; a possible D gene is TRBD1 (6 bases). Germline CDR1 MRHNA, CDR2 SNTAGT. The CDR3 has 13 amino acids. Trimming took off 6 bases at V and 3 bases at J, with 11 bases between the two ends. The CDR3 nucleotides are TGTGCCAGCAGGGAGACAGGTTACACTGAAGCTTTCTTT. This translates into CASRETGYTEAFF.

CDR3 residues: CASSLRGNSPLHF. The CDR3 region has the DNA TGTGCCAGCAGCCTTCGGGGTAATTCACCCCTCCACTTT. J is TRBJ1-6 and V is TRBV7-9; D is unresolved. The length of the CDR3 is 13 residues. The germline CDR1 and CDR2 sequences are SEHNR and FQNEAQ (reference sequence). The V end lost 5 bases, the J end lost 6 bases, and 8 bases lay between the germline ends.